The 12 T cell receptor beta chains presented below share a single source sample, sequenced in a study of monozygotic twins with inflammatory bowel disease. TCRdb reprocessed the 5' RACE reads, keeping one entry per CDR3 protein, no DNA. This table lists about 450,000 distinct CDR3 sequences. The material sequenced was blood. The receptors were sampled from a human donor with ulcerative colitis or Crohn's disease, or a healthy co-twin of an affected twin (not recorded which).

The chain combines TRBV24-1 with TRBJ1-1; no DNA is available, so the TRBD1 call from TCRdb remains unchecked. Germline V gene sequence: CDR1 KGHDR, CDR2 SFDVKD. The CDR3 consists of 16 residues. The CDR3 here is CATSGNPGQGNTEAFF.

V and J are TRBV5-4 and TRBJ2-2; TCRdb gives TRBD1 as the D gene, but with no DNA this cannot be confirmed. The CDR3 covers 18 residues. CDR1 is SGHNT and CDR2 is YYREEE in the germline V gene (reference sequence). The CDR3 spells CASSSSRFPGQSTGELFF.

The chain joins TRBV7-3 to TRBJ1-4; TCRdb picks TRBD1, but there is no DNA to check that call. Germline CDR1 reads SGHTA; CDR2 reads FQGTGA. This CDR3 has 14 residues. CDR3 in amino acids: CASSLGKNNEKLFF.

The chain links TRBV29-1 to TRBJ2-1; absent DNA, TCRdb's TRBD2 call cannot be checked. Germline V gene sequence: CDR1 SQVTM, CDR2 ANQGSEA. This CDR3 spans 13 amino acids. The CDR3 protein is CSVARTELNEQFF.

J is TRBJ2-7 and V is TRBV20-1. The CDR3 extends over 12 amino acids. Germline CDR1 is DFQATT and CDR2 is SNEGSKA (reference sequence). The CDR3 loop is CSARVSAYEQYF.

V and J are TRBV20-1 and TRBJ1-1. The CDR3 totals 12 residues. From germline, CDR1 is DFQATT and CDR2 SNEGSKA (reference sequence). The CDR3 here is CSARRQNTEAFF.

This chain uses TRBV9 with TRBJ2-7; as DNA is missing, the TRBD1 call by TCRdb cannot be tested. CDR1 is SGDLS and CDR2 is YYNGEE in the germline V gene. This CDR3 has 16 residues. The CDR3 here is CASSVDIGGSGDEQYF.

This chain uses TRBV6-1 with TRBJ1-5. The CDR3 extends over 15 amino acids. CDR1 is MNHNS, CDR2 SASEGT, per germline. CDR3 sequence reads: CASTQLAGSNQPQHF.

This rearrangement joins TRBV29-1 to TRBJ2-1. Germline assignment: CDR1 SQVTM and CDR2 ANQGSEA. The CDR3 is 14 residues long. The CDR3 sequence: CSVSTRGSYNEQFF.

This chain links TRBV6-5 with TRBJ2-5; TCRdb's assignment of TRBD1 cannot be checked, as there is no DNA. From germline, CDR1 is MNHEY and CDR2 SVGAGI. This CDR3 region has 13 residues. The CDR3 loop reads CASSYSVSGAQYF.

This chain uses TRBV7-8 with TRBJ1-6; lacking DNA, the TRBD1 call made by TCRdb goes unchecked. Germline V gene lookup returns CDR1 SGHVS and CDR2 FQNEAQ. This CDR3 has 16 amino acids. The chain's CDR3 is CASSLSPRGEGSPLHF.

The chain combines TRBV5-1 with TRBJ1-1; TCRdb reports TRBD1, a call that lacks DNA to check it against. Germline V CDR1 and CDR2: SGHRS, YFSETQ. This CDR3 is 15 amino acids long. CDR3 in amino acids: CASTGGEWAYAEAFF.